One and the same sample provided the 12 T cell receptor beta chains below, sequenced in a study of shared clonotypes between healthy human individuals (TCRdb year 2020). The library was obtained by the immunoSEQ multiplex PCR assay. Imported from immuneACCESS, the table was reduced by TCRdb to in-frame sequences with V and J called. These copies leave out some clones; in studies compared against another copy, an unresolved V gene accounts for under half, and the cause of the remainder is not known. In this sample the table shows roughly 680,000 clones, 55% to 75% of which occur a single time. The biggest ten clones account for around 1.7% of the sample. The source material was memory CD4+ T cells sorted from blood. The intended sense of this specimen's cell subset or site label: CD45RA-negative fraction. These receptor sequences come from a woman aged 25 to 39 in good health.

The CDR3 reads CASTLRGVGKYGYTF. CDR3 nucleotide sequence: TGTGCCAGCACCCTCAGGGGGGTTGGGAAATATGGCTACACCTTC. The rearrangement joins TRBV28 to TRBJ1-2; 7 bases are a match to TRBD1. V gave up 7 bases and J gave up 5 bases; unmatched junction bases: 13. The CDR3 contains 15 residues. Germline CDR1 MDHEN, CDR2 SYDVKM.

This sequence joins TRBV2 and TRBJ1-5; no firm D call. The CDR3 contains 17 residues. Germline loops: CDR1 SNHLY, CDR2 FYNNEI. Trimming removed 2 bases from V and 0 bases from J, with 14 bases in between. The CDR3 nucleotides read TGTGCCAGCAGTGAATTTGGCAGCCCGTATAGCAATCAGCCCCAGCATTTT. It yields the protein CASSEFGSPYSNQPQHF.

Only a few counts were recorded for this clone. The J gene is TRBJ1-5, the V gene TRBV5-8; the D gene is possibly TRBD1 (5 bases). CDR3 length: 14 amino acids. V shed 2 bases and J shed 2 bases, with 8 bases lying between them. Germline V CDR1 and CDR2: SGHTS, YDEGEE. The DNA for the CDR3 is TGTGCCAGCAGCTTCCAGGGAGGCAATCAGCCCCAGCATTTT. Translation gives CASSFQGGNQPQHF.

This clone was seen more than once but under ten times. The same CDR3 is also encoded by other DNA sequences in this sample. The chain uses TRBV5-4 and TRBJ2-1; D call uncertain. CDR3 length equals 15 residues. Trimming pared 0 bases from V and 0 bases from J, leaving 7 bases between. The V gene's germline CDR1 is SGHNT and CDR2 YYREEE (reference sequence). DNA for the CDR3: TGTGCCAGCAGCTTGGGGACCAGCTCCTACAATGAGCAGTTCTTC. Translated: CASSLGTSSYNEQFF.

The sample holds many counts of this clone. The sample has other DNA sequences that encode this CDR3 too. This sequence joins TRBV5-1 and TRBJ2-3; 11 bases align to TRBD1. The junction had 11 bases not matched to a gene; V was cut back by 1 base and J by 7 bases. The CDR3 length is 17 residues. From germline, CDR1 is SGHRS and CDR2 YFSETQ. CDR3 nucleotides: TGCGCCAGCAGCTTGAACTTCGGACAGGGGGCTTTGAATACGCAGTATTTT. Translation: CASSLNFGQGALNTQYF.

This rearrangement joins TRBV11-2 to TRBJ1-6, with 9 positions matching TRBD1. Germline CDR1 and CDR2: SGHAT and FQNNGV. CDR3 length equals 14 residues. Trimming at V came to 6 bases and at J to 7 bases, leaving 4 bases not matched to a gene. CDR3 sequence (DNA): TGTGCCAGCAGGGTTGGACAGGGGAATTCACCCCTCCACTTT. It is translated as CASRVGQGNSPLHF.

About this clone itself: The sample carries other DNA sequences with the same CDR3. This sequence joins TRBV5-1 and TRBJ1-1, with D unclear. The CDR3 spans 14 residues. Trimming took off 0 bases at V and 1 base at J, with 7 bases between the two ends. Germline CDR1 is SGHRS and CDR2 is YFSETQ. The CDR3 region is CASSLVSGNTEAFF. For the CDR3, the DNA is TGCGCCAGCAGCTTGGTAAGCGGGAACACTGAAGCTTTCTTT.

In its sample, this clone was seen a few times. The chain uses TRBV28 and TRBJ2-2, with D unresolved. Trimming pared 7 bases from V and 2 bases from J, leaving 8 bases between. Germline V gene lookup returns CDR1 MDHEN and CDR2 SYDVKM. This CDR3 is built from 13 residues. CDR3 loop: CASTAANTGELFF. The CDR3 bases are TGTGCCAGCACGGCCGCTAACACCGGGGAGCTGTTTTTT.

This clone appeared once. The J gene is TRBJ2-1, the V gene TRBV29-1; 8 bases are a match to TRBD2. V dropped 5 bases and J dropped 9; count of bases not matched to a gene: 12. This CDR3 is 14 amino acids long. Germline CDR1 is SQVTM and CDR2 is ANQGSEA. The CDR3 sequence: CSVIPAGARSEQFF. The DNA of the CDR3 is TGCAGCGTTATCCCAGCGGGGGCGCGGAGTGAGCAGTTCTTC.

This chain links TRBV9 with TRBJ2-3; 9 bases line up with TRBD2. Germline-derived CDR1 and CDR2 are SGDLS and YYNGEE. The length of the CDR3 is 15 residues. Germline trimming cut 3 bases from V and 6 bases from J; bases unmatched to any gene: 8. CDR3 sequence: CASSGAAGGFDTQYF. As DNA, the CDR3 is TGTGCCAGCAGCGGTGCAGCGGGAGGATTTGATACGCAGTATTTT.

This clone has more than one count but fewer than ten. The chain recombines TRBV2 with TRBJ1-3; TRBD1 agrees at 7 bases. Germline values: CDR1 SNHLY, CDR2 FYNNEI. V was clipped by 7 bases and J by 4 bases; unmatched bases: 16. This CDR3 spans 17 amino acids. This chain's CDR3 is CASTEPLGGATGNTIYF. CDR3 DNA sequence: TGTGCCAGCACTGAGCCCCTAGGGGGCGCAACCGGAAACACCATATATTTT.

This clone was seen only a few times. V gene TRBV7-9 combines with J gene TRBJ2-5, with 9 positions matching TRBD1. This CDR3 has 15 residues. V shed 5 bases, J shed 1 base, and the junction held 5 bases outside the gene matches. Germline CDR1 SEHNR, CDR2 FQNEAQ (reference sequence). CDR3 loop: CASSPGQGIQETQYF. DNA of the CDR3: TGTGCCAGCAGCCCCGGACAGGGGATCCAAGAGACCCAGTACTTC.